A single T cell receptor (beta chain) is shown here with its context. Original handling: How many nucleated cells were present was estimated from reference gene primer amplification. Assay used: immunoSEQ multiplex PCR; TCRdb lists only in-frame clones, some missing. The D gene and trimming were derived from the DNA, and the V and J assignments and clone size from that table. Here the sample spans 150,000 to 200,000 clones, 88% being singletons. This record comes from a study of blood T cell repertoires in COVID-19. Study-wide background: COVID-19 samples collected from the United States, Italy and Spain covered acute and convalescent phases. In each case, the material was cDNA or gDNA derived from T cells, B-cell-depleted T cells, or PBMCs.

Germline lookup yields CDR1 SGHAT and CDR2 FQNNGV. The V gene end was trimmed by 5 bases and the J gene end by 10 bases; junction bases not matched to a gene: 5. This CDR3 contains 11 residues. The receptor comes from a man aged 45 to 65 who had recovered from COVID-19. The specimen sequenced was peripheral blood. The V gene is TRBV11-2, the J gene TRBJ2-7; 7 bases fit TRBD2. The chain's CDR3 is CASSPREVQYF. For the CDR3, the DNA is TGTGCCAGCAGCCCCCGGGAGGTACAGTACTTC.